Listed here are 13 T cell receptor beta chains from one sample, sequenced in a study of T cells in Graves' hyperthyroidism and ophthalmopathy. RNA transcripts yielded amplified TCR beta CDR3 regions. The primer set for the first-round RT-PCR of the TCR CDR3 was HTBI. One entry per CDR3 protein, called by TCRdb with MiXCR from the multiplex PCR reads. The sample gives 600,000 to 650,000 distinct CDR3 sequences, around 20% of which show up once; more than 30% is in the top ten. The sequencing sample was made of blood. These receptors were obtained from a man aged 30-40 years with Graves' ophthalmopathy.

There are many counts of this clonotype. The V call is TRBV7-9, the J call TRBJ2-5, with 14 bases aligning to TRBD2. The CDR3 has 15 residues. V gave up 4 bases and J gave up 5 bases; unmatched junction bases: 3. The germline CDR1 and CDR2 sequences are SEHNR and FQNEAQ (reference sequence). In nucleotides, the CDR3 is TGTGCCAGCAGCTGGACTAGCGGGAGGCAGGAGACCCAGTACTTC. This codes for CASSWTSGRQETQYF.

The rearrangement uses TRBV9 and TRBJ2-7; a possible D gene is TRBD2 (5 bases). Trimming took 4 bases from V and 7 from J, leaving 15 bases between them. The germline V gene encodes CDR1 SGDLS and CDR2 YYNGEE. The CDR3 totals 13 residues. CDR3 sequence reads: CASSPDFQSEQYF. In nucleotides, the CDR3 is TGTGCCAGCAGCCCGGACTTCCAGAGTGAGCAGTACTTC.

This clonotype was seen a handful of times. The CDR3 DNA is TGCAGTGCTGAGGACGTCGGGAGCTATGGCTACACCTTC. Its protein is CSAEDVGSYGYTF. The V gene is TRBV20-1, the J gene TRBJ1-2; D gene ambiguous. Germline V gene data show CDR1 as DFQATT and CDR2 as SNEGSKA (reference sequence). The CDR3 has 13 residues. V lost 5 bases to trimming and J lost 4 bases, with 14 bases between them.

In its sample, this clonotype was seen a few times. The chain links TRBV6-1 to TRBJ2-7; D tentatively fits TRBD1 or TRBD2 (5 bases each). This CDR3 is 16 amino acids long. Germline lookup yields CDR1 MNHNS and CDR2 SASEGT. V lost 6 bases to trimming and J lost 1 base, with 19 bases between them. The CDR3 nucleotides are TGTGCCAGCAGCCTACTGGGGACGGCGATTTCCTACGAGCAGTACTTC. Protein: CASSLLGTAISYEQYF.

The V gene is TRBV28, the J gene TRBJ2-5, with 10 positions matching TRBD2. The CDR3 has 16 amino acids. V lost 5 bases to trimming and J lost 3 bases; unmatched junction nucleotides: 9. Per germline, CDR1 MDHEN and CDR2 SYDVKM. The CDR3 reads CASSPLAGDGEETQYF. The DNA for the CDR3 is TGTGCCAGCAGTCCCCTAGCGGGAGACGGAGAAGAGACCCAGTACTTC.

This clonotype was seen at least ten times. The chain carries TRBV28 and TRBJ1-5, with 7 bases fitting TRBD1. CDR3 length: 12 amino acids. Germline V gene sequence: CDR1 MDHEN, CDR2 SYDVKM. V shed 10 bases, J shed 5 bases, and the junction held 5 bases outside the gene matches. As DNA, the CDR3 is TGTGCCACCGGGACAGCCGATCAGCCCCAGCATTTT. Its protein product is CATGTADQPQHF.

This clonotype was detected a few times. The chain is built from TRBV27 and TRBJ2-3, with D possibly matching TRBD2 (5 bases). V dropped 5 bases and J dropped 0 bases, with 12 bases sitting between them. Germline V gene sequence: CDR1 MNHEY, CDR2 SMNVEV (reference sequence). The CDR3 consists of 15 residues. Written as DNA, the CDR3 is TGTGCCAGCAGTCCCGGAGGACCTAGCACAGATACGCAGTATTTT. Amino acids: CASSPGGPSTDTQYF.

The J gene is TRBJ2-7, the V gene TRBV20-1; 7 nucleotides match TRBD1. The CDR3 consists of 15 residues. V was clipped by 5 bases and J by 1 base; unmatched bases: 11. Germline CDR1 DFQATT, CDR2 SNEGSKA (reference sequence). CDR3 nucleotides: TGCAGTGCTCTAAAACTCGGGACAGATTCCTACGAGCAGTACTTC. This codes for CSALKLGTDSYEQYF.

V and J are TRBV19 and TRBJ1-5; 9 nucleotides match TRBD1. The CDR3 length is 14 residues. The germline V gene has CDR1 LNHDA and CDR2 SQIVND (reference sequence). V lost 4 bases, J lost 11 bases, and 9 bases stayed unmatched. As DNA, the CDR3 is TGTGCCAGTAGTAAGGACAGGGGTCCCAGAGCCCAGCATTTT. Its protein product is CASSKDRGPRAQHF.

The chain uses TRBV9 and TRBJ2-1; 11 bases fit TRBD2. The CDR3 is 16 amino acids. Germline CDR1 SGDLS, CDR2 YYNGEE. V gave up 2 bases and J gave up 3 bases; unmatched junction bases: 4. This chain's CDR3 is CASSVLAGGLYNEQFF. CDR3 in DNA: TGTGCCAGCAGCGTTCTAGCGGGAGGCCTCTACAATGAGCAGTTCTTC.

This chain joins TRBV6-1 and TRBJ1-1; D not resolved. The CDR3 length is 13 residues. Trimming took 6 bases from V and 8 from J, leaving 16 bases between them. From germline, CDR1 is MNHNS and CDR2 SASEGT. For the CDR3, the DNA is TGTGCCAGCAGCAAGTCGGGGTCACAGGAAGCTTTCTTT. Protein: CASSKSGSQEAFF.

This clonotype has just a few counts. The rearrangement links TRBV7-2 to TRBJ2-2, with D maybe TRBD1 (5 bases). The CDR3 covers 16 residues. Germline V CDR1 and CDR2: SGHTA, FQGNSA. Between the trimmed V and J ends, which lost 5 bases and 2 bases, there was a span of 15 bases. CDR3 nucleotides: TGTGCCAGCAGCCCACGACAGCTAGTTAACACCGGGGAGCTGTTTTTT. Translated: CASSPRQLVNTGELFF.

The chain recombines TRBV2 with TRBJ2-6, with D hard to call. V lost 6 bases to trimming and J lost 7 bases, with 16 bases between them. There are 15 residues in the CDR3. Germline V gene data show CDR1 as SNHLY and CDR2 as FYNNEI. CDR3 sequence reads: CASRYQSLVANVLTF. The DNA of the CDR3 is TGTGCCAGCAGGTACCAGAGTCTGGTTGCCAACGTCCTGACTTTC.